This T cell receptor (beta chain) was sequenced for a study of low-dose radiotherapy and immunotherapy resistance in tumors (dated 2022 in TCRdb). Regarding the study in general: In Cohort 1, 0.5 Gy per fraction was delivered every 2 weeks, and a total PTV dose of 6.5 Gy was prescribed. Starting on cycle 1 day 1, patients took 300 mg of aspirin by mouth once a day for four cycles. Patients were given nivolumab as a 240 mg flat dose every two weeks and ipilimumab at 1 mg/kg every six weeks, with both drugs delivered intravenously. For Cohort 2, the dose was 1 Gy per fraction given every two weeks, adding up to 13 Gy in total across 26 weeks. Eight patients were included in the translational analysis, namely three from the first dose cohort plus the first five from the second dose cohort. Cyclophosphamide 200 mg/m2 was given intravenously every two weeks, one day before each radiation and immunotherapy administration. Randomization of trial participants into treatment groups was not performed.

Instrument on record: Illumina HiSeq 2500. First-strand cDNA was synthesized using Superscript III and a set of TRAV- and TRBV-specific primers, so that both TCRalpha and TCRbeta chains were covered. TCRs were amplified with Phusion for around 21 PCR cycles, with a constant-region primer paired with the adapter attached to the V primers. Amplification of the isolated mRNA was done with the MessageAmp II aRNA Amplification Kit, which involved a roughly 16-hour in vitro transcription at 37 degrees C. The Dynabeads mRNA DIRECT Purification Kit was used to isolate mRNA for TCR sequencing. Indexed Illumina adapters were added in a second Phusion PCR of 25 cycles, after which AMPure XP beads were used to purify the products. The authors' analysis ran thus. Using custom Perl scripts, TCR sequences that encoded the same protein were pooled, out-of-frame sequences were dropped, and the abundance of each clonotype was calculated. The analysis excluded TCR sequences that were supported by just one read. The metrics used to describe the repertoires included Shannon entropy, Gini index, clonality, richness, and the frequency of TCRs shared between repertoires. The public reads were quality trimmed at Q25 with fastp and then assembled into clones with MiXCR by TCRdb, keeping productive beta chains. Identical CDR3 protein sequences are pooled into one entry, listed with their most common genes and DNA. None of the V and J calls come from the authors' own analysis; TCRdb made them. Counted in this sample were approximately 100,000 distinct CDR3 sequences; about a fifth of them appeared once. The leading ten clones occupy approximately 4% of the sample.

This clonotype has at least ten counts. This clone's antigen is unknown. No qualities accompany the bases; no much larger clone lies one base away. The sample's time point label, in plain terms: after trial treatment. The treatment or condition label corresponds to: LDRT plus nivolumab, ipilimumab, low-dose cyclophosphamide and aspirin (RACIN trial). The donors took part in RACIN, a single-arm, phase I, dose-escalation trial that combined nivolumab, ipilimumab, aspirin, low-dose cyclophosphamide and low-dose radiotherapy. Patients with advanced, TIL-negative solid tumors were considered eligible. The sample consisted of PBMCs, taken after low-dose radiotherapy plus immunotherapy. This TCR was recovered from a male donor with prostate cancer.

The CDR3 reads CASSLGADTQYF. The DNA sequence is as follows: TGCGCCAGCAGCTTGGGGGCAGATACGCAGTATTTT. In this chain, TRBV5-1 is recombined with TRBJ2-3; the D gene identity is not certain. Reading from cysteine to phenylalanine, the CDR3 counts 12 amino acids. Solely the CDR3 DNA is kept, with 36 bases framed from the first base. V drops 0 bases and J drops 4 bases, leaving 3 bases in between. CDR1 and CDR2 (SGHRS, YFSETQ) derive from the germline V gene.